This entry concerns a single T cell receptor beta chain. Its antigen is not identified. This entry is derived from a study of CD8+ T cells in alopecia areata. Reverse transcribed after extraction, RNA yielded cDNA as the sequencing template. Assay used: immunoSEQ multiplex PCR; TCRdb lists only in-frame clones, some missing. The table has tens of thousands of clones, around 46% seen once. CDR3 length equals 13 residues. The germline CDR1 and CDR2 sequences are PRHDT and FYEKMQ (reference sequence). V gave up 4 bases and J gave up 2 bases, with 8 bases separating them. Treatment noted: oral pan-JAK inhibitor, 5-10 mg twice daily. Specimens obtained from alopecia areata patients comprised lesional scalp punch biopsies and peripheral blood. T lymphocytes (CD4+ and CD8+) were sorted from PBMCs. Whole-study results and caveats: Higher clonality was seen in lesional scalp than in normal scalp, especially in alopecia totalis/universalis.

The sample in question was CD8+ T cells sorted from blood, obtained at approximately week 37, from a patient treated with tofacitinib. The source is a human donor with alopecia areata. J is TRBJ2-5 and V is TRBV13, with D possibly being TRBD1 or TRBD2 (5 bases each). As DNA, the CDR3 is TGTGCCAGCAGCTCGAGGGGACAAGAGACCCAGTACTTC. Translation gives CASSSRGQETQYF.